Listed here are 21 T cell receptor beta chains from one sample, sequenced in a study of synovial regulatory T cells in juvenile arthritis. Whole-study findings and limits: Blood Treg cells that were inflammation-associated showed lower TCR diversity than other blood Treg cells.

Antigen specificity for these receptors is unknown. Sequencing was performed with immunoSEQ multiplex PCR; in TCRdb, only in-frame clones are kept and a portion is missing. This sample's table reports roughly 9,600 clones. Material: Treg cells from blood. Noted subset: HLA-DR+ inflammation-associated blood Treg cells. Every receptor here comes from a donor between 2 and 29 years old with juvenile idiopathic arthritis.

V is TRBV4-1 and J is TRBJ2-7; the D gene TCRdb calls, TRBD2, cannot be checked with no DNA. Looked up from germline, CDR1 is MGHRA and CDR2 is YSYEKL. This CDR3 is 18 amino acids long. No DNA is recorded. The CDR3 loop reads CASSHSAGTSGGANEQYF.

The chain joins TRBV13 to TRBJ1-1. This CDR3 has 15 amino acids. Only the protein sequence is given. Germline CDR1 is PRHDT and CDR2 is FYEKMQ (reference sequence). The CDR3 spells CASSPPRGRNTEAFF.

The chain has TRBV5-1 and TRBJ1-4. Germline V CDR1 and CDR2: SGHRS, YFSETQ. CDR3 size: 14 residues. No DNA appears here. The CDR3 loop is CASSIRWGNEKLFF.

The genes are TRBV27 and TRBJ1-1. This CDR3 region has 17 residues. DNA is not on record. Germline V gives CDR1 MNHEY, CDR2 SMNVEV (reference sequence). CDR3 protein: CASSWGPGTGINTEAFF.

CDR3 in amino acids: CASSYRRNQPQHF. V and J are TRBV6-5 and TRBJ1-5. Per germline, CDR1 MNHEY and CDR2 SVGAGI. The CDR3 contains 13 residues. No DNA is listed.

This chain links TRBV7-2 with TRBJ1-2. The CDR3 spans 13 residues. Only the protein is available. CDR1 SGHTA and CDR2 FQGNSA come from the germline V gene. The chain's CDR3 is CASSDGGEDGYTF.

The CDR3 protein is CASSLLTSGGPSNEQFF. J is TRBJ2-1 and V is TRBV5-6; lacking DNA, the TRBD2 call made by TCRdb goes unchecked. The CDR3 loop spans 17 amino acids. No DNA sequence is on record. The germline V gene encodes CDR1 SGHDT and CDR2 YYEEEE.

This rearrangement joins TRBV2 to TRBJ1-2. The germline V gene encodes CDR1 SNHLY and CDR2 FYNNEI. The CDR3 is made up of 14 amino acids. No DNA has been recorded. The CDR3: CASSDRFRGYGYTF.

This clone counts as medium-sized (0.01 to 0.1%) by frequency. This chain uses TRBV19 with TRBJ1-6; TCRdb's D call, TRBD1, is unchecked because there is no DNA. This CDR3 is 15 amino acids long. No DNA accompanies this entry. Germline CDR1 LNHDA, CDR2 SQIVND (reference sequence). This chain's CDR3 is CASSIGQIYNSPLHF.

This chain links TRBV7-9 with TRBJ1-5; the TCRdb call, TRBD1, lacks DNA for checking. The CDR3 has 13 residues. No DNA has been recorded. Germline V gives CDR1 SEHNR, CDR2 FQNEAQ (reference sequence). This chain's CDR3 is CASSVQENQPQHF. Drawing the rest from reference TRBV7-9 and TRBJ1-5, the complete variable domain is DTGVSQNPRHKITKRGQNVTFRCDPISEHNRLYWYRQTLGQGPEFLTYFQNEAQLEKSRLLSDRFSAERPKGSFSTLEIQRTEQGDSAMYLCASSVQENQPQHFGDGTRLSIL.

By frequency, this clone registers medium-sized (0.01 to 0.1%). The rearrangement uses TRBV7-3 and TRBJ1-4. The CDR3 runs 13 residues. No DNA is listed. In germline, CDR1 is SGHTA, CDR2 FQGTGA. CDR3 sequence: CASSPGPNEKLFF.

The V and J genes are TRBV5-1 and TRBJ2-5; checking the TCRdb D call of TRBD1 is not possible without DNA. The germline gives CDR1 SGHRS, CDR2 YFSETQ. This CDR3 spans 14 amino acids. No DNA was logged. The CDR3 loop is CASSLDSRGETQYF.

The chain has TRBV30 and TRBJ1-1; TCRdb reports TRBD1, a call that lacks DNA to check it against. This CDR3 region has 13 residues. No coding sequence is recorded. Germline V gene data show CDR1 as GTSNPN and CDR2 as SVGIG (reference sequence). CDR3 region: CAWSFPDTTEAFF.

The chain uses TRBV30 and TRBJ2-7; TCRdb selects TRBD2, and the lack of DNA leaves this call unchecked. Germline CDR1 is GTSNPN and CDR2 is SVGIG (reference sequence). The CDR3 runs to 14 residues. No DNA is given. The CDR3 protein is CAWTDEPRTNEQYF.

V is TRBV7-9 and J is TRBJ1-2. CDR1 and CDR2 (germline): SEHNR, FQNEAQ (reference sequence). The CDR3 has 10 residues. The protein alone is recorded here. The CDR3 sequence: CASSTSGYTF.

The V gene is TRBV25-1, the J gene TRBJ1-2. The CDR3 loop spans 12 amino acids. Only the protein sequence is given. CDR1 is MGHDK, CDR2 SYGVNS, per germline. The CDR3 protein is CASSENGFGYTF.

Measured by frequency, this clone is medium-sized (0.01 to 0.1%). This sequence joins TRBV19 and TRBJ1-6; TCRdb's assignment of TRBD1 cannot be checked, as there is no DNA. Germline values: CDR1 LNHDA, CDR2 SQIVND (reference sequence). This CDR3 is built from 15 residues. No DNA is listed. CDR3 sequence: CASSTTGGGNSPLHF. The full variable domain, with the rest looked up from reference TRBV19 and TRBJ1-6, is DGGITQSPKYLFRKEGQNVTLSCEQNLNHDAMYWYRQDPGQGLRLIYYSQIVNDFQKGDIAEGYSVSREKKESFPLTVTSAQKNPTAFYLCASSTTGGGNSPLHFGNGTRLTVT.

This chain joins TRBV5-1 and TRBJ1-4; TCRdb reports TRBD1, a call that lacks DNA to check it against. The germline V gene encodes CDR1 SGHRS and CDR2 YFSETQ. The CDR3 runs 15 residues. Only the protein is available. CDR3 region: CASSWGQGYREKLFF. The full variable domain, rest sourced from reference TRBV5-1 and TRBJ1-4, is KAGVTQTPRYLIKTRGQQVTLSCSPISGHRSVSWYQQTPGQGLQFLFEYFSETQRNKGNFPGRFSGRQFSNSRSEMNVSTLELGDSALYLCASSWGQGYREKLFFGSGTQLSVL.

This rearrangement joins TRBV6-1 to TRBJ1-2. CDR3 length: 13 residues. No DNA is listed. Looked up from germline, CDR1 is MNHNS and CDR2 is SASEGT. The CDR3: CASSSQRGDGYTF.

The chain couples TRBV27 to TRBJ2-7. The germline V gene encodes CDR1 MNHEY and CDR2 SMNVEV (reference sequence). The CDR3 is 17 amino acids. Nucleotide data are not available. The CDR3: CASTSFGTQGLSYEQYF.

The rearrangement uses TRBV7-9 and TRBJ2-7; TCRdb selects TRBD1, and the lack of DNA leaves this call unchecked. This CDR3 contains 16 residues. The protein alone is recorded here. Germline CDR1 is SEHNR and CDR2 is FQNEAQ (reference sequence). The CDR3 spells CASSFIQGTLRNEQYF.